This T cell receptor beta chain was observed in a study of molecular identifiers for immune sequencing clone quantification. Findings of the study overall: Over 99% of CMV-specific effector molecules, but under 1% of naive ones, were in clones above 20 copies.

This clonotype was counted ten times or more. Its antigen remains unidentified. TCRdb independently ran MiXCR on the PCR reads; one entry per CDR3 protein. The top ten clones hold about 0.84% of a sample with approximately 630,000 distinct CDR3 sequences, 25% of them seen once. Trimming cost V 0 bases and J 2 bases, with 12 bases left between them. The length of the CDR3 is 15 residues. The V gene's germline CDR1 is SGDLS and CDR2 YYNGEE. Sample: naive CD8+ T cells from blood, with Jurkat cell RNA spiked in. Subset: FACS-sorted CD8+CD4-CCR7+CD45RA+ naive T cells. The receptor was derived from a human donor in good health. Some libraries in this study had Jurkat cell RNA spiked in. The chain couples TRBV9 to TRBJ2-7, with D hard to call. CDR3 DNA: TGTGCCAGCAGCGTAGGAGCCGGACGGACCTACGAGCAGTACTTC. As protein: CASSVGAGRTYEQYF.